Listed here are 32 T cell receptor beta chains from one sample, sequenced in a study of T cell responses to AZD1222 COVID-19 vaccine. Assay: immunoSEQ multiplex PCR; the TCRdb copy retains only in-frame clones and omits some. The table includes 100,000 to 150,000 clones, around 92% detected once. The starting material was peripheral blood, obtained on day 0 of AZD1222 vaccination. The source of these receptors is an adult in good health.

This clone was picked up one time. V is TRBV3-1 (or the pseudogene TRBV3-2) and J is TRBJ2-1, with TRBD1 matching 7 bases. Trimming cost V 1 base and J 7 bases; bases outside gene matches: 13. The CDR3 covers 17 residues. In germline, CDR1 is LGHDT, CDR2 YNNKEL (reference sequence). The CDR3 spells CASSQGYPRGQGNEQFF. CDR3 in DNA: TGTGCCAGCAGCCAAGGGTATCCGAGGGGGCAAGGGAATGAGCAGTTCTTC.

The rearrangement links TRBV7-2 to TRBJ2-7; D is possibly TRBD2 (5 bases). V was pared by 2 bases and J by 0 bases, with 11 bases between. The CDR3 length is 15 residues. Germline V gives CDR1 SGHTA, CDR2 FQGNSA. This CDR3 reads CASSLFFEGSYEQYF. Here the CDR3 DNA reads TGTGCCAGCAGCTTATTCTTCGAGGGCTCCTACGAGCAGTACTTC.

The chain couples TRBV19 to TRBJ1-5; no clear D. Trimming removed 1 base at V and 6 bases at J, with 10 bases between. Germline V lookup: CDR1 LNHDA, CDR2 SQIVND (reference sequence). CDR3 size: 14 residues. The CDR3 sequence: CASSIAGNGQPQHF. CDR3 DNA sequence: TGTGCCAGTAGTATAGCCGGGAATGGTCAGCCCCAGCATTTT.

The CDR3 nucleotides read TGTGCCAGCAGCCGATTGGGGTGGCAGCAACTCTATGGCTACACCTTC. It encodes CASSRLGWQQLYGYTF. The chain couples TRBV5-6 to TRBJ1-2; no clear D. Germline V gives CDR1 SGHDT, CDR2 YYEEEE. The CDR3 sequence is 16 residues long. Trimming pared 4 bases from V and 4 bases from J, leaving 20 bases between.

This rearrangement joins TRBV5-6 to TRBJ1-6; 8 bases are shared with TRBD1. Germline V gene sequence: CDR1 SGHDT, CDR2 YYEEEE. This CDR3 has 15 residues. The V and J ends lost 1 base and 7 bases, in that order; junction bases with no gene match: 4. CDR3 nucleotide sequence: TGTGCCAGCAGCTTGCGGACAGGGAACAATTCACCCCTCCACTTT. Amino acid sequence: CASSLRTGNNSPLHF.

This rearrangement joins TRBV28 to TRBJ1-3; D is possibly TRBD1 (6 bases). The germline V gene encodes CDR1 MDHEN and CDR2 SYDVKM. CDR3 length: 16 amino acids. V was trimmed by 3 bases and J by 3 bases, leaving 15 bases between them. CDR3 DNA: TGTGCCAGCAGTTTTCAGGGGCGGAAAAATGGAAACACCATATATTTT. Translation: CASSFQGRKNGNTIYF.

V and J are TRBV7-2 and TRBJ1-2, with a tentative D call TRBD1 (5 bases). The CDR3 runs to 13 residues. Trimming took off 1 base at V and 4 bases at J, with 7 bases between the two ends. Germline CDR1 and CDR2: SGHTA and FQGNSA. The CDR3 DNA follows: TGTGCCAGCAGCTTAGGCCAGGGCTATGGCTACACCTTC. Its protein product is CASSLGQGYGYTF.

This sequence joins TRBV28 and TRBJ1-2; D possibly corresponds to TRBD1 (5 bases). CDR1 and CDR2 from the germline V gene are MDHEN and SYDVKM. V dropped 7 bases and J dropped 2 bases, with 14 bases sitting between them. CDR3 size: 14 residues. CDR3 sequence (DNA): TGTGCCAGCAACGAAAGTGGGGCAAACTATGGCTACACCTTC. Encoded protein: CASNESGANYGYTF.

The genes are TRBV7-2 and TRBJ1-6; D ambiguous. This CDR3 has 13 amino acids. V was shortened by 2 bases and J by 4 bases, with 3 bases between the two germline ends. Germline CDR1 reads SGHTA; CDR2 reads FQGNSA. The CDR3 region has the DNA TGTGCCAGCAGCTTATATTATAATTCACCCCTCCACTTT. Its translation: CASSLYYNSPLHF.

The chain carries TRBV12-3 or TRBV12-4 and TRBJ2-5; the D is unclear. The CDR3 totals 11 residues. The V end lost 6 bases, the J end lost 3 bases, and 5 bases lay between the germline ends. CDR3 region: CASRVEETQYF. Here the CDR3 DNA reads TGTGCCAGCAGGGTTGAAGAGACCCAGTACTTC.

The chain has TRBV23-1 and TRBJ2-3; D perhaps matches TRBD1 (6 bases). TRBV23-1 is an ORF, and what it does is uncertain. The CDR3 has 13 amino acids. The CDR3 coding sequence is TGCTATATGGGGCAGGGGAACGCAGATACGCAGTATTTT. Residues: CYMGQGNADTQYF.

This CDR3 reads CASSLGQIYEQYF. CDR3 DNA: TGTGCCAGCAGCTTGGGGCAGATCTACGAGCAGTACTTC. V is TRBV5-6 and J is TRBJ2-7; D not resolved. The CDR3 consists of 13 residues. The germline V gene encodes CDR1 SGHDT and CDR2 YYEEEE. Deletions cut 0 bases from V and 3 bases from J, with 7 bases between.

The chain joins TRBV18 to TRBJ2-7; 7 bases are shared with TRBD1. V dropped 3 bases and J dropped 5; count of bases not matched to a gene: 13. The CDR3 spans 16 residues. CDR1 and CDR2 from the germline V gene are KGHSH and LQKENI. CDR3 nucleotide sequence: TGTGCCAGCTCACCCGCCCACAGGGGAACGAATAACGAGCAGTACTTC. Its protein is CASSPAHRGTNNEQYF.

The CDR3 here is CASSLVAGGPNTGELFF. The CDR3 region has the DNA TGTGCCAGCAGCTTAGTAGCGGGGGGGCCGAACACCGGGGAGCTGTTTTTT. The chain uses TRBV7-6 and TRBJ2-2; 11 bases agree with TRBD2. CDR3 size: 17 residues. Trimming took 1 base from V and 0 from J; bases not matched to a gene: 1. Per the germline V gene, CDR1 is SGHVS and CDR2 is FNYEAQ.

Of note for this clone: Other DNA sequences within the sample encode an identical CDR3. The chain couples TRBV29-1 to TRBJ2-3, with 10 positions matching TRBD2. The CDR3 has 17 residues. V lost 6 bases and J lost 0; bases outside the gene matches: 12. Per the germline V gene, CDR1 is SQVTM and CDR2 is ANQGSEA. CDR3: CSVGGSGGRGSTDTQYF. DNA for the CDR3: TGCAGCGTGGGGGGTAGCGGGGGGAGAGGGAGCACAGATACGCAGTATTTT.

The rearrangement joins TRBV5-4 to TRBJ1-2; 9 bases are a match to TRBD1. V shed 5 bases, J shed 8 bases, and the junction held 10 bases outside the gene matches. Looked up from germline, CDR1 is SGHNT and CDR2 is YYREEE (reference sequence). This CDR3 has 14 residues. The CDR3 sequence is CASRDGTGREGYTF. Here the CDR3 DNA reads TGTGCCAGCAGGGACGGGACAGGGCGGGAGGGCTACACCTTC.

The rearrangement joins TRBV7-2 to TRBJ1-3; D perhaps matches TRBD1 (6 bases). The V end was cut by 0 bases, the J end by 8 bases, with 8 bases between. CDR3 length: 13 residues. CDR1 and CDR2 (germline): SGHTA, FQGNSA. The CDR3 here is CASSLAGADTIYF. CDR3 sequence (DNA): TGTGCCAGCAGCTTAGCGGGGGCGGACACCATATATTTT.

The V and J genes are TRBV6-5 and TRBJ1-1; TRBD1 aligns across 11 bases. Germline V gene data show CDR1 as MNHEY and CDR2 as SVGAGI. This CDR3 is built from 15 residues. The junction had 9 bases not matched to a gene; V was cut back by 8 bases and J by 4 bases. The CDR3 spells CASFFGQGAPTEAFF. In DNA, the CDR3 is TGTGCCAGCTTTTTTGGACAGGGGGCGCCCACTGAAGCTTTCTTT.

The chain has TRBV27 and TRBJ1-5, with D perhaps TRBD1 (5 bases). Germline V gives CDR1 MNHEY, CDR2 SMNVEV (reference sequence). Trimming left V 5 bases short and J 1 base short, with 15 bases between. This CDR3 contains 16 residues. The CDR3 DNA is TGTGCCAGCAGTGGTCGGTCGGGGGTCAGCAATCAGCCCCAGCATTTT. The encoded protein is CASSGRSGVSNQPQHF.

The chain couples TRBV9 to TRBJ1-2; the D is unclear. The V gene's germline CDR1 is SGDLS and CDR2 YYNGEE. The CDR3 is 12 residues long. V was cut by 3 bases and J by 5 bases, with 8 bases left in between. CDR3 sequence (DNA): TGTGCCAGCAGCGAATCCACTTATGGCTACACCTTC. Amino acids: CASSESTYGYTF.

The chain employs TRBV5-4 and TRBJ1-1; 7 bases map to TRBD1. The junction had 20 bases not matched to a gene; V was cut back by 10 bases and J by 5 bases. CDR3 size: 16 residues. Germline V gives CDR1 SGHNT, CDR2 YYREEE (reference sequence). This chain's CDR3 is CAGASTTGPAGTEAFF. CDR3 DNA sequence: TGTGCCGGCGCTAGTACGACAGGGCCCGCAGGAACTGAAGCTTTCTTT.

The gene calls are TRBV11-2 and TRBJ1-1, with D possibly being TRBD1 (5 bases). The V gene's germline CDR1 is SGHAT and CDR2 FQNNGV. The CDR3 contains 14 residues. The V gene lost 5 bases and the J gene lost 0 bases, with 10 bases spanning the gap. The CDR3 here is CASSQGPVNTEAFF. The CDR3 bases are TGTGCCAGCAGCCAGGGACCGGTGAACACTGAAGCTTTCTTT.

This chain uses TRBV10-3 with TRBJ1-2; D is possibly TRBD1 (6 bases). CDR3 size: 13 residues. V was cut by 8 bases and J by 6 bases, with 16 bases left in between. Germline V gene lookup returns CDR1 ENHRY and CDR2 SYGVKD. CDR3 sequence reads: CAIHSFGGDGYTF. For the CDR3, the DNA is TGTGCCATCCATTCTTTCGGGGGCGATGGCTACACCTTC.

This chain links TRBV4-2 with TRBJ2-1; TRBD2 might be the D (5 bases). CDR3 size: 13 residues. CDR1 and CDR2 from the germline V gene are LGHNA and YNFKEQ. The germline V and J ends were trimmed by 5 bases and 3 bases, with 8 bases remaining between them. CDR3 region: CASSTRDYNEQFF. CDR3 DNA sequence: TGTGCCAGCAGCACCCGGGACTACAATGAGCAGTTCTTC.

CDR3 in amino acids: CASSSPLFRQHLEQFF. Here the CDR3 DNA reads TGTGCCAGCAGCTCCCCCCTATTCAGGCAGCACCTGGAGCAGTTCTTC. The chain couples TRBV11-2 to TRBJ2-1; D gene unclear. The length of the CDR3 is 16 residues. Trimming shortened V by 4 bases and J by 10 bases, and 23 bases separated the two germline ends. Germline values: CDR1 SGHAT, CDR2 FQNNGV.

The CDR3 DNA reads as TGTGCCAGTAGTCTCGGGTCGCGGGCGGACAGTAGTGGCTACACCTTC. Encoded protein: CASSLGSRADSSGYTF. The chain employs TRBV19 and TRBJ1-2; maybe TRBD1 (6 bases). From germline, CDR1 is LNHDA and CDR2 SQIVND (reference sequence). The CDR3 loop spans 16 amino acids. V lost 5 bases, J lost 7 bases, and 23 bases lay in between.

CDR3 sequence reads: CASSQVLLSGNEQFF. For the CDR3, the DNA is TGTGCCAGCAGCCAAGTCCTTTTATCGGGCAATGAGCAGTTCTTC. V usage is TRBV3-1 (or the pseudogene TRBV3-2) and J usage is TRBJ2-1; D unclear. Trimming removed 1 base from V and 6 bases from J, with 13 bases in between. This CDR3 spans 15 amino acids. The V gene's germline CDR1 is LGHDT and CDR2 YNNKEL (reference sequence).

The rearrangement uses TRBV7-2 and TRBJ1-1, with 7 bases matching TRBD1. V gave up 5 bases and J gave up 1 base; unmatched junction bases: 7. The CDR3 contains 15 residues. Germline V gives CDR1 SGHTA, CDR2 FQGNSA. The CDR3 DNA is TGTGCCAGCAGCCGGTGGACAGGAGGGAACACTGAAGCTTTCTTT. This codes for CASSRWTGGNTEAFF.

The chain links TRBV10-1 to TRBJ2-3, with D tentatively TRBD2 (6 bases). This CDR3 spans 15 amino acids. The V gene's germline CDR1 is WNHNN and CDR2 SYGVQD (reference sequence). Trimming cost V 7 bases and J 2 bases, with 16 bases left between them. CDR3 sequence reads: CASTPAGIYTDTQYF. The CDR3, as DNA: TGCGCCAGCACCCCGGCGGGGATTTACACAGATACGCAGTATTTT.

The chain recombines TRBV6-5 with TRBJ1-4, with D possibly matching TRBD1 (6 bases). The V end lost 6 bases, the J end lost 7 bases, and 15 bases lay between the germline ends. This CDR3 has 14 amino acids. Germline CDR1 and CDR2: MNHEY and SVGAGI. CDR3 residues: CASRRGALAEKLFF. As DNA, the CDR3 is TGTGCCAGCAGGAGGGGGGCTCTTGCTGAAAAACTGTTTTTT.

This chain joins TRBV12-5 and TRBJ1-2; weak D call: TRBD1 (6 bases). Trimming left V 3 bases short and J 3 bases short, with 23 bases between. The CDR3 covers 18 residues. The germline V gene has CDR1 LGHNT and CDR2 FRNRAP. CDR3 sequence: CASGLVRRRQDRYYGYTF. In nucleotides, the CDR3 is TGTGCTAGTGGTTTAGTCCGCCGACGACAGGATAGGTACTATGGCTACACCTTC.

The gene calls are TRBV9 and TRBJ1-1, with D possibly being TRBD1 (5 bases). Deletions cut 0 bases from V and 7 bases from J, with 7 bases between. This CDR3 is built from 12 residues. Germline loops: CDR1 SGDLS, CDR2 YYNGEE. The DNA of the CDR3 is TGTGCCAGCAGCGTAGCCGGGGGTGAAGCTTTCTTT. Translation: CASSVAGGEAFF.